What follows are 32 T cell receptor beta chains derived from one specimen sequenced in a study of blood T cell repertoires in COVID-19. Profiled with immunoSEQ multiplex PCR; TCRdb holds only in-frame clones, not every one. This sample has under 300,000 clones, with 75% to 90% found just once. Material for sequencing was PBMCs or T cells enriched from blood (not recorded which). Receptors were obtained from a woman aged 40 to 55 who had recovered from COVID-19.

V usage is TRBV11-2 and J usage is TRBJ1-6; no firm D call. Germline V CDR1 and CDR2: SGHAT, FQNNGV. CDR3 size: 15 residues. Trimming cost V 4 bases and J 2 bases, with 9 bases left between them. The CDR3 reads CASSSSVTYNSPLHF. CDR3 DNA sequence: TGTGCCAGCAGCTCCTCGGTCACCTATAATTCACCCCTCCACTTT.

The rearrangement joins TRBV30 to TRBJ1-1; the D gene is possibly TRBD1 (5 bases). Per germline, CDR1 GTSNPN and CDR2 SVGIG (reference sequence). The CDR3 has 14 amino acids. With 2 bases removed from V and 0 bases from J, the gap between germline ends came to 10 bases. CDR3 in amino acids: CAWSPGHMNTEAFF. DNA for the CDR3: TGTGCCTGGAGTCCAGGACACATGAACACTGAAGCTTTCTTT.

The J gene is TRBJ1-2, the V gene TRBV25-1; 11 positions match TRBD1. The CDR3 has 12 residues. V shed 6 bases, J shed 8 bases, and the junction held 2 bases outside the gene matches. Germline V gene data show CDR1 as MGHDK and CDR2 as SYGVNS. CDR3 DNA: TGTGCCAGCAGGGACAGGGGGCAAGGCTACACCTTC. This translates into CASRDRGQGYTF.

The chain recombines TRBV5-1 with TRBJ1-4; 9 bases are shared with TRBD1. Looked up from germline, CDR1 is SGHRS and CDR2 is YFSETQ. With 4 bases clipped from V and 4 bases from J, the junction kept 5 bases outside the gene matches. The CDR3 contains 15 residues. CDR3 residues: CASSLQTGGNEKLFF. The DNA for the CDR3 is TGCGCCAGCAGCCTCCAGACAGGGGGTAATGAAAAACTGTTTTTT.

This chain connects TRBV6-6 to TRBJ1-3; TRBD1 might be the D (6 bases). Trimming removed 5 bases at V and 2 bases at J, with 13 bases between. The CDR3 consists of 15 residues. CDR1 and CDR2 (germline): MNHNY, SVGAGI (reference sequence). CDR3: CASSPQQGTGNTIYF. CDR3 in DNA: TGTGCCAGCAGTCCTCAACAGGGAACTGGAAACACCATATATTTT.

The chain links TRBV9 to TRBJ1-3; D gene uncertain. V was trimmed by 0 bases and J by 1 base, leaving 11 bases between them. The CDR3 sequence is 16 residues long. The germline gives CDR1 SGDLS, CDR2 YYNGEE. The CDR3 here is CASSVGSGKSGNTIYF. CDR3 coding DNA: TGTGCCAGCAGCGTAGGTTCCGGGAAGTCTGGAAACACCATATATTTT. Full variable domain (remainder filled in from reference TRBV9 and TRBJ1-3): DSGVTQTPKHLITATGQRVTLRCSPRSGDLSVYWYQQSLDQGLQFLIQYYNGEERAKGNILERFSAQQFPDLHSELNLSSLELGDSALYFCASSVGSGKSGNTIYFGEGSWLTVV.

The chain is built from TRBV5-1 and TRBJ1-1, with D maybe TRBD1 (6 bases). The CDR3 loop spans 15 amino acids. With 5 bases removed from V and 1 base from J, the gap between germline ends came to 15 bases. CDR1 and CDR2 from the germline V gene are SGHRS and YFSETQ. The CDR3: CASRIGGGENTEAFF. DNA for the CDR3: TGCGCCAGCAGGATAGGGGGAGGGGAGAACACTGAAGCTTTCTTT. The variable domain in full, completed from reference TRBV5-1 and TRBJ1-1, reads KAGVTQTPRYLIKTRGQQVTLSCSPISGHRSVSWYQQTPGQGLQFLFEYFSETQRNKGNFPGRFSGRQFSNSRSEMNVSTLELGDSALYLCASRIGGGENTEAFFGQGTRLTVV.

The rearrangement joins TRBV7-2 to TRBJ1-1; D is unclear. The CDR3 spans 13 residues. Per the germline V gene, CDR1 is SGHTA and CDR2 is FQGNSA. With 1 base removed from V and 5 bases from J, the gap between germline ends came to 8 bases. CDR3 DNA: TGTGCCAGCAGCTTAGAGAGGTGGACTGAAGCTTTCTTT. The encoded protein is CASSLERWTEAFF.

The chain has TRBV5-5 and TRBJ1-1; no firm D call. V lost 1 base and J lost 4, with 5 bases in between. Germline V gives CDR1 SGHKS, CDR2 YYEKEE (reference sequence). The length of the CDR3 is 12 residues. CDR3 sequence (DNA): TGTGCCAGCAGCTTGCCCAGCACTGAAGCTTTCTTT. It is translated as CASSLPSTEAFF.

V gene TRBV4-1 combines with J gene TRBJ2-2; 9 bases line up with TRBD1. The CDR3 is made up of 17 amino acids. V lost 2 bases, J lost 6 bases, and 10 bases stayed unmatched. Germline assignment: CDR1 MGHRA and CDR2 YSYEKL. CDR3 loop: CASSQLTGGAKAGELFF. The CDR3 DNA reads as TGCGCCAGCAGCCAACTAACAGGGGGCGCGAAGGCCGGGGAGCTGTTTTTT.

The rearrangement links TRBV6-5 to TRBJ1-5; D gene ambiguous. CDR3 length equals 14 residues. The germline CDR1 and CDR2 sequences are MNHEY and SVGAGI. The V gene lost 7 bases and the J gene lost 1 base, with 11 bases spanning the gap. The CDR3 region is CASTSVASNQPQHF. In DNA form, the CDR3 reads TGTGCCAGCACCTCGGTAGCCAGCAATCAGCCCCAGCATTTT.

The V and J genes are TRBV5-1 and TRBJ1-2; 9 bases match TRBD1. The CDR3 totals 15 residues. Germline assignment: CDR1 SGHRS and CDR2 YFSETQ. Trimming cost V 0 bases and J 7 bases; bases outside gene matches: 7. Here the CDR3 DNA reads TGCGCCAGCAGCTTGGAATTCGGACAGGGGTCTGGCTACACCTTC. This translates into CASSLEFGQGSGYTF.

This sequence joins TRBV7-9 and TRBJ1-2, with D uncertain. V lost 1 base to trimming and J lost 0 bases, with 6 bases between them. CDR1 SEHNR and CDR2 FQNEAQ come from the germline V gene (reference sequence). This CDR3 is built from 14 residues. CDR3 DNA: TGTGCCAGCAGCTTAGTGAGAGCTAACTATGGCTACACCTTC. This translates into CASSLVRANYGYTF.

The chain links TRBV7-8 to TRBJ1-5; 9 bases agree with TRBD1. Germline values: CDR1 SGHVS, CDR2 FQNEAQ. The CDR3 spans 15 residues. V lost 5 bases to trimming and J lost 6 bases; unmatched junction nucleotides: 8. This CDR3 is CASSPPGQGSQPQHF. In DNA form, the CDR3 reads TGTGCCAGCAGCCCTCCGGGACAGGGAAGTCAGCCCCAGCATTTT.

Of note for this clone: Other DNA sequences from this sample encode an identical CDR3 as well. The V and J genes are TRBV15 and TRBJ1-3; no clear D. CDR1 is LNHNV, CDR2 YYDKDF, per germline (reference sequence). This CDR3 has 15 amino acids. V was cut by 0 bases and J by 0 bases, with 6 bases left in between. The CDR3 is CATSRDRGSGNTIYF. Written as DNA, the CDR3 is TGTGCCACCAGCAGAGATCGGGGCTCTGGAAACACCATATATTTT.

The chain recombines TRBV7-8 with TRBJ1-2; TRBD1 aligns across 11 bases. There are 17 residues in the CDR3. CDR1 and CDR2 from the germline V gene are SGHVS and FQNEAQ. V shed 2 bases, J shed 7 bases, and the junction held 12 bases outside the gene matches. In DNA, the CDR3 is TGTGCCAGCAGCTTATATGATCGAGGGACAGGGGGAGGTGGCTACACCTTC. Amino acid sequence: CASSLYDRGTGGGGYTF.

The chain employs TRBV5-8 and TRBJ2-2; D uncertain. CDR3 length: 17 residues. V shed 0 bases and J shed 0 bases, with 12 bases lying between them. Germline-derived CDR1 and CDR2 are SGHTS and YDEGEE. The CDR3 region has the DNA TGTGCCAGCAGCTTGGTGGCAGGTCCCGCGAACACCGGGGAGCTGTTTTTT. Residues: CASSLVAGPANTGELFF.

The chain joins TRBV6-1 to TRBJ1-1; D is undetermined. The CDR3 extends over 16 amino acids. The germline V gene encodes CDR1 MNHNS and CDR2 SASEGT. V lost 1 base and J lost 1, with 13 bases in between. The CDR3 here is CASSEDSWLENTEAFF. The DNA for the CDR3 is TGTGCCAGCAGTGAAGATTCGTGGCTTGAGAACACTGAAGCTTTCTTT.

This chain uses TRBV18 with TRBJ2-3; 11 bases align to TRBD2. CDR3 length: 17 amino acids. The ends lost 2 bases at V and 3 bases at J; junction bases unmatched: 7. CDR1 and CDR2 from the germline V gene are KGHSH and LQKENI. CDR3: CASSPWTSGSSTDTQYF. In DNA form, the CDR3 reads TGTGCCAGCTCACCATGGACTAGCGGGTCGAGTACAGATACGCAGTATTTT.

The rearrangement joins TRBV5-5 to TRBJ1-2; D remains ambiguous. Germline CDR1 and CDR2: SGHKS and YYEKEE (reference sequence). The CDR3 has 15 residues. V lost 3 bases and J lost 9, with 21 bases in between. The CDR3 DNA reads TGTGCCAGCAGCTACGATGTGGACTTGAGGTTCAGCTACACCTTC. Its protein product is CASSYDVDLRFSYTF.

The chain combines TRBV5-1 with TRBJ1-1; TRBD1 aligns across 11 bases. Per germline, CDR1 SGHRS and CDR2 YFSETQ. The V and J ends lost 4 bases and 4 bases, in that order; junction bases with no gene match: 15. This CDR3 contains 18 residues. The CDR3 DNA sequence: TGCGCCAGCAGCCGATCTGGACAGGGGGCTTTTCGGGGCACTGAAGCTTTCTTT. This translates into CASSRSGQGAFRGTEAFF.

The genes are TRBV19 and TRBJ1-5; D remains unclear. The V and J ends lost 7 bases and 2 bases respectively, with 15 bases between them. Germline V lookup: CDR1 LNHDA, CDR2 SQIVND (reference sequence). The CDR3 runs to 15 residues. CDR3 amino acids: CASTADGRGNQPQHF. CDR3 sequence (DNA): TGTGCCAGTACCGCAGATGGGCGGGGCAATCAGCCCCAGCATTTT.

The rearrangement joins TRBV5-1 to TRBJ1-2, with no clear D. Germline CDR1 reads SGHRS; CDR2 reads YFSETQ. The CDR3 extends over 14 amino acids. V was shortened by 1 base and J by 0 bases, with 7 bases between the two germline ends. CDR3 sequence: CASSLPGANYGYTF. CDR3 bases: TGCGCCAGCAGCTTGCCGGGTGCTAACTATGGCTACACCTTC.

This rearrangement joins TRBV19 to TRBJ2-1; 12 positions agree with TRBD2. The J segment lost 15 bases and the V segment lost 7 bases, leaving 7 bases of the junction unmatched. Germline loops: CDR1 LNHDA, CDR2 SQIVND (reference sequence). This CDR3 region has 12 residues. CDR3 nucleotide sequence: TGTGCCAGTACTCCCACTAGCGGGGGGCGGTTCTTC. This gives the protein CASTPTSGGRFF.

This clone showed up just once. This rearrangement joins TRBV29-1 to TRBJ2-7, with 9 bases matching TRBD1. The length of the CDR3 is 13 residues. Trimming removed 5 bases from V and 4 bases from J; junction bases left unmatched: 6. Looked up from germline, CDR1 is SQVTM and CDR2 is ANQGSEA. CDR3 in amino acids: CSVNFGQGYEQYF. The CDR3 coding sequence is TGCAGCGTTAATTTCGGACAGGGGTACGAGCAGTACTTC.

The CDR3 spells CASSPLRQARIEAFF. The DNA for the CDR3 is TGTGCCAGCTCACCACTTCGGCAGGCCCGAATTGAAGCTTTCTTT. This chain connects TRBV18 to TRBJ1-1; D remains unclear. The CDR3 totals 15 residues. Trimming shortened V by 1 base and J by 7 bases, and 16 bases separated the two germline ends. Germline V gene data show CDR1 as KGHSH and CDR2 as LQKENI.

Comments on this clone: The same CDR3 arises from other DNA sequences in this sample as well. This chain connects TRBV6-5 to TRBJ1-5; 10 nucleotides align to TRBD1. Trimming at V came to 5 bases and at J to 1 base, leaving 2 bases not matched to a gene. The CDR3 spans 15 residues. Germline V lookup: CDR1 MNHEY, CDR2 SVGAGI. CDR3 sequence (DNA): TGTGCCAGCAGTCCGGACAGGGGGAGCAATCAGCCCCAGCATTTT. As protein: CASSPDRGSNQPQHF.

This clone was found once. The rearrangement links TRBV18 to TRBJ1-4; 11 bases align to TRBD1. This CDR3 has 16 residues. The trim removed 3 bases at V and 2 bases at J, leaving 2 bases unmatched. Germline-derived CDR1 and CDR2 are KGHSH and LQKENI. For the CDR3, the DNA is TGTGCCAGCTCACCGGGACAGGGGGGCACTAATGAAAAACTGTTTTTT. It yields the protein CASSPGQGGTNEKLFF.

The chain joins TRBV5-1 to TRBJ2-1; D possibly corresponds to TRBD2 (6 bases). Deletions cut 5 bases from V and 0 bases from J, with 15 bases between. This CDR3 contains 16 residues. Germline values: CDR1 SGHRS, CDR2 YFSETQ. The CDR3, as DNA: TGCGCCAGCAGGACCCAGCGGGCCAGCTCCTACAATGAGCAGTTCTTC. It yields the protein CASRTQRASSYNEQFF.

This chain connects TRBV5-1 to TRBJ1-4; 11 nucleotides match TRBD1. J lost 3 bases, V lost 5 bases, and 6 bases had no gene match. CDR1 and CDR2 from the germline V gene are SGHRS and YFSETQ. CDR3 length: 16 amino acids. The CDR3 DNA is TGCGCCAGCAGAACCGGGACAGGGGGTGCTAATGAAAAACTGTTTTTT. Protein sequence: CASRTGTGGANEKLFF.

V and J are TRBV7-2 and TRBJ1-3; D is undetermined. This CDR3 has 15 amino acids. The germline V gene has CDR1 SGHTA and CDR2 FQGNSA. V gave up 5 bases and J gave up 0 bases, with 11 bases separating them. The DNA of the CDR3 is TGTGCCAGCAGCCCTGAAGTGGCCTCTGGAAACACCATATATTTT. It encodes CASSPEVASGNTIYF. Full variable domain (outside the CDR3, taken from reference TRBV7-2 and TRBJ1-3): GAGVSQSPSNKVTEKGKDVELRCDPISGHTALYWYRQSLGQGLEFLIYFQGNSAPDKSGLPSDRFSAERTGGSVSTLTIQRTQQEDSAVYLCASSPEVASGNTIYFGEGSWLTVV.

CDR3 amino acids: CASLEVGQKVGGNQPQHF. Here the CDR3 DNA reads TGCGCCAGCCTCGAAGTAGGACAGAAGGTGGGTGGCAATCAGCCCCAGCATTTT. V gene TRBV23-1 combines with J gene TRBJ1-5; D might be TRBD1 (6 bases). TRBV23-1 is an ORF, and what it does is uncertain. Trimming left V 8 bases short and J 2 bases short, with 25 bases between. CDR3 size: 18 residues.